The TCR beta chain under discussion was sequenced for a study of T cells after yellow fever vaccination. General observations from the study: A weaker secondary response peaked on day 5, the primary on day 15. Most clones from primary vaccination were detected again post-booster (about 95% CD4, 88% CD8). Although most clonotypes did not, a small share appeared in both CD4 and CD8 compartments.

The table lists this clonotype with many counts. The target antigen is unknown. Germline V gene lookup returns CDR1 SGHKS and CDR2 YYEKEE (reference sequence). The V end was cut by 4 bases, the J end by 5 bases, with 9 bases between. The CDR3 has 13 amino acids. They built TCR cDNA with 5'RACE template switching, a step that put in a universal primer site and UMIs. MiXCR, applied by TCRdb to the 5' RACE reads, yields one record per CDR3 protein. This table has about 130,000 distinct CDR3 sequences, over 8% appearing once. The specimen was CD8+ T cells sorted from PBMCs, collected on the day of the yellow fever booster vaccination. This TCR came from a man aged 18 to 35 who received the YFV17D yellow fever vaccine. The chain employs TRBV5-5 and TRBJ2-2; D unresolved. Here the CDR3 reads CASSPLGTGELFF. In nucleotides, the CDR3 is TGTGCCAGCAGCCCCCTTGGGACCGGGGAGCTGTTTTTT. Together with reference TRBV5-5 and TRBJ2-2, the CDR3 gives the full variable domain: DAGVTQSPTHLIKTRGQQVTLRCSPISGHKSVSWYQQVLGQGPQFIFQYYEKEERGRGNFPDRFSARQFPNYSSELNVNALLLGDSALYLCASSPLGTGELFFGEGSRLTVL.